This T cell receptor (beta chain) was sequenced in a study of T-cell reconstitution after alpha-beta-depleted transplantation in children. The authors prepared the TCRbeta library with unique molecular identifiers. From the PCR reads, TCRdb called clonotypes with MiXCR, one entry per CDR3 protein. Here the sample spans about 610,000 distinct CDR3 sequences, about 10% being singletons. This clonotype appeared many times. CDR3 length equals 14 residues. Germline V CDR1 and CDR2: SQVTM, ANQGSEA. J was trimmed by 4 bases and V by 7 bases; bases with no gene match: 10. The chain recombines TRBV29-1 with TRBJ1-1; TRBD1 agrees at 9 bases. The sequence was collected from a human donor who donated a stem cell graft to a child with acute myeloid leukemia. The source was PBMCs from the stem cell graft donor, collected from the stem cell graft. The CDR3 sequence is CSGGTGSAGTEAFF. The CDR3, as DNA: TGCAGCGGAGGGACAGGGAGCGCTGGCACTGAAGCTTTCTTT.